These 5 T cell receptor beta chains originate from one sample sequenced in a study of control samples from healthy donors and cancer patients. Repertoires were generated with immunoSEQ multiplex PCR, while TCRdb's copy carries only in-frame clones and drops some. The sample includes about 85,000 clones, approximately 91% of them seen just once. The material sequenced was blood. These receptors all come from an older woman in good health.

This chain links TRBV5-1 with TRBJ2-7, with 9 bases that match TRBD2. The V and J ends lost 4 bases and 5 bases, in that order; junction bases with no gene match: 22. Looked up from germline, CDR1 is SGHRS and CDR2 is YFSETQ. The CDR3 has 19 amino acids. The CDR3 is CASSVPRPLSGTSTHEQYF. The CDR3 region has the DNA TGCGCCAGCAGCGTACCTCGTCCCCTATCCGGGACTAGCACCCACGAGCAGTACTTC.

J is TRBJ1-1 and V is TRBV10-3, with 10 bases identical to TRBD1. Per germline, CDR1 ENHRY and CDR2 SYGVKD. There are 17 residues in the CDR3. The junction had 19 bases not matched to a gene; V was cut back by 11 bases and J by 4 bases. The CDR3 spells CAARNGTGVWSATEAFF. CDR3 sequence (DNA): TGTGCCGCCCGGAACGGGACAGGGGTGTGGTCGGCCACTGAAGCTTTCTTT.

The J gene is TRBJ2-4, the V gene TRBV30, with 7 positions matching TRBD2. CDR1 GTSNPN and CDR2 SVGIG come from the germline V gene (reference sequence). J gave up 8 bases and V 3 bases, and 7 bases lay outside the gene matches. The CDR3 loop spans 13 amino acids. The CDR3 is CAWSLGGTDIQYF. CDR3 sequence (DNA): TGTGCCTGGAGCCTCGGGGGGACGGACATTCAGTACTTC.

The chain is built from TRBV27 and TRBJ2-1; 7 bases align to TRBD2. The J segment lost 4 bases and the V segment lost 7 bases, leaving 10 bases of the junction unmatched. The CDR3 is 15 residues long. CDR1 and CDR2 from the germline V gene are MNHEY and SMNVEV (reference sequence). CDR3 amino acids: CASTSTSPLYNEQFF. The CDR3 bases are TGTGCCAGCACCTCGACTAGCCCCCTTTACAATGAGCAGTTCTTC.

J is TRBJ1-1 and V is TRBV11-3; the D is unclear. Trimming left V 4 bases short and J 8 bases short, with 14 bases between. In germline, CDR1 is SGHNT, CDR2 YENEEA. This CDR3 has 13 residues. Here the CDR3 DNA reads TGTGCCAGCAGCTCCACCTGGACCCCCGAAGCTTTCTTT. This sequence encodes CASSSTWTPEAFF.